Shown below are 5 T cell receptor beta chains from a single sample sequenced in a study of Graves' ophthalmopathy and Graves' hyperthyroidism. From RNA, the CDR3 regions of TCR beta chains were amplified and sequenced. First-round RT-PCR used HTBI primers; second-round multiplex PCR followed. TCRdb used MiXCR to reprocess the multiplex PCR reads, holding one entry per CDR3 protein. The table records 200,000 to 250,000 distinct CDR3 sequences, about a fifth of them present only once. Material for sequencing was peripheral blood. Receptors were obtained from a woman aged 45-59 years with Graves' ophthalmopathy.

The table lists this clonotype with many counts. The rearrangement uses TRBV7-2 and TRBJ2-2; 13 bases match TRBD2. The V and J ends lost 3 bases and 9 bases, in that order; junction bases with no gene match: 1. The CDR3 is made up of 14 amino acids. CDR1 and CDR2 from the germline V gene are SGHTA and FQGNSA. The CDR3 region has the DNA TGTGCCAGCAGCTTGGGACTAGCGGGAAGGGAGCTGTTTTTT. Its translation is CASSLGLAGRELFF. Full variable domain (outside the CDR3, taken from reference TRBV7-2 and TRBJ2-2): GAGVSQSPSNKVTEKGKDVELRCDPISGHTALYWYRQSLGQGLEFLIYFQGNSAPDKSGLPSDRFSAERTGGSVSTLTIQRTQQEDSAVYLCASSLGLAGRELFFGEGSRLTVL.

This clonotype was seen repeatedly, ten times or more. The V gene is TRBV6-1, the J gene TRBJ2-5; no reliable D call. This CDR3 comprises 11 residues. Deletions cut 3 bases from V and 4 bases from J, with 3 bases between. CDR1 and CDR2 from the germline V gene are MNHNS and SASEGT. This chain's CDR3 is CASSDVETQYF. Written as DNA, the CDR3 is TGTGCCAGCAGTGACGTAGAGACCCAGTACTTC.

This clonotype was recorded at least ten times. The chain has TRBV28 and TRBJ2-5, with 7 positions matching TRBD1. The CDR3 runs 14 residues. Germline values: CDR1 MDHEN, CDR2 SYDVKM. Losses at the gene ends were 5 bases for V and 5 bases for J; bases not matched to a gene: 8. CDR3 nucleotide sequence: TGTGCCAGCAGTCCGCGACAGGGATTGGAGACCCAGTACTTC. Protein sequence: CASSPRQGLETQYF.

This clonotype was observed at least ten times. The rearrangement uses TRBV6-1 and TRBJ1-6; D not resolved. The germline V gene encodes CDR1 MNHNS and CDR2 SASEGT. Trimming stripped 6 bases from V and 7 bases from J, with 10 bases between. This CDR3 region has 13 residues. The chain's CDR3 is CASRNSQNSPLHF. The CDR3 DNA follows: TGTGCCAGCAGAAACAGCCAAAATTCACCCCTCCACTTT.

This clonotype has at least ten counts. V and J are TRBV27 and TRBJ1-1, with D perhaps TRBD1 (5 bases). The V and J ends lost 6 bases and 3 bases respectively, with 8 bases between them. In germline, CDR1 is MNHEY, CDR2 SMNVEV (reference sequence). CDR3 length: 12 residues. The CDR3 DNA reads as TGTGCCAGCAGACTAGGGGACACTGAAGCTTTCTTT. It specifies CASRLGDTEAFF.